A selection of T cell receptor beta chains follows, all from one sample in a study of T-cell reconstitution after alpha-beta-depleted transplantation in children. TCRdb reprocessed the PCR reads via MiXCR and lists one record per CDR3 protein. This sample carries fewer than 550,000 distinct CDR3 sequences, about an eighth of them seen once, and the ten largest clones take 12% to 15%. Material: PBMCs, mostly from graft donor cells, obtained 180 days after TCRalphabeta/CD19-depleted stem cell transplant. Receptors originate from a female patient under 10 years old who had a stem cell transplant for aplastic anemia, so the T cells may come from the graft donor. Both conserved end residues are part of each CDR3.

cdr3_aa: CASFRPGLAGYNEQFF; j_call: TRBJ2-1; v_call: TRBV27
cdr3_aa: CASIGLTGMNTEAFF; j_call: TRBJ1-1; v_call: TRBV19
cdr3_aa: CASSPSESGKKSYNEQFF; j_call: TRBJ2-1; v_call: TRBV18
cdr3_aa: CSASGTGARNEQYF; j_call: TRBJ2-7; v_call: TRBV20-1
cdr3_aa: CASSLDRAPNTEAFF; j_call: TRBJ1-1; v_call: TRBV6-5
cdr3_aa: CASSSQTSGRPFF; j_call: TRBJ2-1; v_call: TRBV18
cdr3_aa: CASSARTGDNSPLHF; j_call: TRBJ1-6; v_call: TRBV28
cdr3_aa: CASSSRGRGVKTQYF; j_call: TRBJ2-5; v_call: TRBV11-2
cdr3_aa: CSASSSSGKNIQYF; j_call: TRBJ2-4; v_call: TRBV20-1
cdr3_aa: CASSPRTSGTSYNEQFF; j_call: TRBJ2-1; v_call: TRBV5-1
cdr3_aa: CASSQEVYRTGPNSPLHF; j_call: TRBJ1-6; v_call: TRBV4-2